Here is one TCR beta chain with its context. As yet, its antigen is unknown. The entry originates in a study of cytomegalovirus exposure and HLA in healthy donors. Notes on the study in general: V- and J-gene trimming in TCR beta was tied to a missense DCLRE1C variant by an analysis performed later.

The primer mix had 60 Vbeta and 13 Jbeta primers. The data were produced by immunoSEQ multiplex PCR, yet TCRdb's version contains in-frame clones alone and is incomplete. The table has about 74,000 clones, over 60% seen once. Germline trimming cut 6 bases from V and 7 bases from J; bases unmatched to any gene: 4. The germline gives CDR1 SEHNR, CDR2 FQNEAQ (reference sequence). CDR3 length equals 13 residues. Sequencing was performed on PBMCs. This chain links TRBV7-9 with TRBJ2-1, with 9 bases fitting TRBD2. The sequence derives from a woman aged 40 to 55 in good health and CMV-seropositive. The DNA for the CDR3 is TGTGCCAGCAGGGGCGGGGGGGCGAATGAGCAGTTCTTC. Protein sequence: CASRGGGANEQFF.